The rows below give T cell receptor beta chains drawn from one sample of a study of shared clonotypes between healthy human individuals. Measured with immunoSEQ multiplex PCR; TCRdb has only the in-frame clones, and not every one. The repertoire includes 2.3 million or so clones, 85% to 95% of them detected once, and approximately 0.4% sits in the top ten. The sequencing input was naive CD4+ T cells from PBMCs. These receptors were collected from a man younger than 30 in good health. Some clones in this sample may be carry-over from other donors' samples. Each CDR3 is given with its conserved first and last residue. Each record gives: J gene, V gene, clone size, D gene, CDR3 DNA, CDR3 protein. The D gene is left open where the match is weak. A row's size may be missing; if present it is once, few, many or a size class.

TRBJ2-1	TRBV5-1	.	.	TGCGCCAGCAGCTTGTTCGGCGGGTCCTCCTACAATGAGCAGTTCTTC	CASSLFGGSSYNEQFF
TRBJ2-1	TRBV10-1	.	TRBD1	TGCGCCATTAGGAAGGGGGCGTTGGAATCCTCCTACAATGAGCAGTTCTTC	CAIRKGALESSYNEQFF
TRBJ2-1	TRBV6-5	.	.	TGTGCCAGCAGTGCCAGACAGTCAATAGAGCAGTTCTTC	CASSARQSIEQFF
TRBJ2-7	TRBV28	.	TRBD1	TGTGCCAGCAGTTCTCCGGGACAGGGCTCCTACGAGCAGTACTTC	CASSSPGQGSYEQYF
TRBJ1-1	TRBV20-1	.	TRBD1	TGCAGTGCTAAGGGACAGATAGAAGCTTTCTTT	CSAKGQIEAFF
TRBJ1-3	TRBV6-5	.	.	TGTGCCAGCAGTTACAGTCAGGGGAGCGGAAACACCATATATTTT	CASSYSQGSGNTIYF
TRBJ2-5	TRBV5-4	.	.	TGTGCCAGCAGCTTCTATGGTGTTGAGACCCAGTACTTC	CASSFYGVETQYF
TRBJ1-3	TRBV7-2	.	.	TGTGCCAGCAGCTTAGCAGGGATTTCCTCTGGAAACACCATATATTTT	CASSLAGISSGNTIYF
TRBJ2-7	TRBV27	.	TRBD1	TGTGCCAGCAGTTGGGACAGAAGAGGGTCCTACGAGCAGTACTTC	CASSWDRRGSYEQYF
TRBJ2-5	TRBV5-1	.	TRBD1	TGCGCCAGCAGCTCGAACACAGGGGGACGAGAGACCCAGTACTTC	CASSSNTGGRETQYF
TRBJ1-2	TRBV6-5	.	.	TGTGCCAGCAGTTACTCTGGCACCCAAGGCGGCTACACCTTC	CASSYSGTQGGYTF
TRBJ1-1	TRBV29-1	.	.	TGCAGCGTTGCTCAGGGCACTGAAGCTTTCTTT	CSVAQGTEAFF
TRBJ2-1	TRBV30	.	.	TGTGCCTGGGACAGCTCTCTTTACAATGAGCAGTTCTTC	CAWDSSLYNEQFF
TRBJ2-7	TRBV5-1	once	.	TGCGCCAGCTCTTCTCTCGGGGAGCAGTACTTC	CASSSLGEQYF
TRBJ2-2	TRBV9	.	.	TGTGCCAGCAGCGTAGACGGAGGGTCGGGTACCGGGGAGCTGTTTTTT	CASSVDGGSGTGELFF
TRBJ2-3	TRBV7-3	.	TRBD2	TGTGCCAGCAGCTCCTCGACTAGCCCCCTTGGTTCCACAGATACGCAGTATTTT	CASSSSTSPLGSTDTQYF
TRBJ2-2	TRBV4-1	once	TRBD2	TGCGCCAGCAGCCAACGGACTAGCGGGAACACCGGGGAGCTGTTTTTT	CASSQRTSGNTGELFF
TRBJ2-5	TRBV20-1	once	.	TGCAGTGCCAAGGGTGAGACCCAGTACTTC	CSAKGETQYF
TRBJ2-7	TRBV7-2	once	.	TGTGCCAGCAGCCCAGCCGGGTGGGATCCTAACGTGCAGTACTTC	CASSPAGWDPNVQYF
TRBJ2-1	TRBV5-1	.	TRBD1	TGCGCCAGCAGCCCCGGTACAGGGGTCGCGGATTACAATGAGCAGTTCTTC	CASSPGTGVADYNEQFF
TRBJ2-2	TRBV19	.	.	TGTGCCCCCCGAGGGGGGGAGAGAGGAACCGGGGAGCTGTTTTTT	CAPRGGERGTGELFF
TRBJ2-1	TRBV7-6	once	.	TGTGCCAGCAGCTTAGGGGAGTCCTACAATGAGCAGTTCTTC	CASSLGESYNEQFF
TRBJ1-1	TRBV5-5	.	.	TGTGCCAGCTCTCGGGGACCAGGTATTGACACTGAAGCTTTCTTT	CASSRGPGIDTEAFF
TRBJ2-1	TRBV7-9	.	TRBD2	TGTGCCAGCAGCGGTACCGGGACTAGGCGGGGCTACAATGAGCAGTTCTTC	CASSGTGTRRGYNEQFF
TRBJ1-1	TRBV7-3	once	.	TGTGCCAGCAGCTTAATTACGGGGAGCGAAGCTTTCTTT	CASSLITGSEAFF
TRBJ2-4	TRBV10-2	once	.	TGCGCCAGTCAATCAGGGGACATTCAGTACTTC	CASQSGDIQYF
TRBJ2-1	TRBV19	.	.	TGTGCCAGTAGTATAAGGGGCAGCTACAATGAGCAGTTCTTC	CASSIRGSYNEQFF
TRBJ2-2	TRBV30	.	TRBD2	TGTGCCTGGAGGCCGACGCTAGCGGGCACCGGGGAGCTGTTTTTT	CAWRPTLAGTGELFF
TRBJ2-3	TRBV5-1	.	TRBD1	TGCGCCAGCAGCTTGAGTGTAGTTGGAACAGGGGGCTCTTCGGATACGCAGTATTTT	CASSLSVVGTGGSSDTQYF
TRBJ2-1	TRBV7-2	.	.	TGTGCCAGCAGCCACGATTACAATGAGCAGTTCTTC	CASSHDYNEQFF
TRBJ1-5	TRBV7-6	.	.	TGTGCCAGCAGCTTAGGTGCGGATCAGCCCCAGCATTTT	CASSLGADQPQHF
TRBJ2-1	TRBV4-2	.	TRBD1	TGTGCCAGCAGCCTCAAAACGACAGGGGGCTACAATGAGCAGTTCTTC	CASSLKTTGGYNEQFF
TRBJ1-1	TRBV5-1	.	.	TGCGCCAGCAGCCCTGGATATTATCCGGGAGCTGAAGCTTTCTTT	CASSPGYYPGAEAFF
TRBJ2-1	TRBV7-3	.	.	TGTGCCAGCAGCTTCGCAGGGGTCCCTTACAATGAGCAGTTCTTC	CASSFAGVPYNEQFF
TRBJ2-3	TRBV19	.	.	TGTGCCAGTAAAGGAGTCCGGGACCTTTTCACAGATACGCAGTATTTT	CASKGVRDLFTDTQYF
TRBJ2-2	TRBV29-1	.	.	TGCAGCGTTGACTTCGAAGGAAGAGTCGGGGAGCTGTTTTTT	CSVDFEGRVGELFF
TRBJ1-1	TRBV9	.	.	TGTGCCAGCAGCGCTAAGGGATCGAACACTGAAGCTTTCTTT	CASSAKGSNTEAFF
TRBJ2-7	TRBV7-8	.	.	TGTGCCAGCAGCTTAGGGGAACCCCGGGTCTGGTACTACGAGCAGTACTTC	CASSLGEPRVWYYEQYF
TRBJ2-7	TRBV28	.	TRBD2	TGTGCCAGCAGTCCCAGGACTAGCGGGAGTGGCGAGCAGTACTTC	CASSPRTSGSGEQYF
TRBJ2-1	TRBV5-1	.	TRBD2	TGCGCCAGCAGCTTGTTCCGACTAGCGCCGTACAATGAGCAGTTCTTC	CASSLFRLAPYNEQFF
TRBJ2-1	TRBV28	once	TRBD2	TGTGCCAGCAGATCCGGGGGGAACCAGTTCTTC	CASRSGGNQFF
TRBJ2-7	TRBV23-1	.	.	TGCGCCAGCAGTCAAGACCGGACTGACGAATCCTACGAGCAGTACTTC	CASSQDRTDESYEQYF
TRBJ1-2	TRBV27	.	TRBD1	TGTGCCAGCAGTTCCGCGCGTAGATGGACAGGGGCCGGCTCTAACTATGGCTACACCTTC	CASSSARRWTGAGSNYGYTF
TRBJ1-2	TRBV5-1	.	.	TGCGCCAGCAGCTTTCAAGGGGAGGGCTACACCTTC	CASSFQGEGYTF
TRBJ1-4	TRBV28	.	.	TGTGCCAGCAGTTCCTCGGACCCATATGAAAAACTGTTTTTT	CASSSSDPYEKLFF
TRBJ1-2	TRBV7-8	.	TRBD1	TGTGCCAGCAGCCTTCGGGACAGCCCTAACTATGGCTACACCTTC	CASSLRDSPNYGYTF
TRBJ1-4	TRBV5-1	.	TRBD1	TGCGCCAGCAGCTTTGACAGGGGCTGGGACGAAAAACTGTTTTTT	CASSFDRGWDEKLFF
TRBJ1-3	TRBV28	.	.	TGTGCCAGCAGTACCCATTTTTCTGGAAACACCATATATTTT	CASSTHFSGNTIYF
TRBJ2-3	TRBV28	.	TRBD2	TGTGCCAGCAGTTTCGGACTAGCGGCTTTCCGGGGGGGTACGCAGTATTTT	CASSFGLAAFRGGTQYF
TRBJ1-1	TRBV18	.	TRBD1	TGTGCCAGCTCACTACAGGGGCAGAACACTGAAGCTTTCTTT	CASSLQGQNTEAFF
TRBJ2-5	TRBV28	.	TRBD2	TGTGCCAGCAGGCCTTCATGGACTAGCGGGAGTGTAGGGGAGACCCAGTACTTC	CASRPSWTSGSVGETQYF
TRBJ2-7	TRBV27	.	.	TGTGCCAGCAGTTTTCGAAGGTCTTCGGACTACGAGCAGTACTTC	CASSFRRSSDYEQYF
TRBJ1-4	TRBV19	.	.	TGTGCCAGTAGTATTTCGCGGGTTGGTGAAAAACTGTTTTTT	CASSISRVGEKLFF
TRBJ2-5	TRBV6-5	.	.	TGTGCCACCGGGACTTATGACGAGACCCAGTACTTC	CATGTYDETQYF
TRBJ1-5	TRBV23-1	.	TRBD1	TGCGCCAGCAGTCACGGACAGGGCGGGTCGCCCCAGCATTTT	CASSHGQGGSPQHF
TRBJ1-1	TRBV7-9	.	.	TGTGCCAGCAGCCCGCGAGAGAGGAACACTGAAGCTTTCTTT	CASSPRERNTEAFF
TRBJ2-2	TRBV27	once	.	TGTGCCAGCAGTTTAATGTCTGCGAACACCGGGGAGCTGTTTTTT	CASSLMSANTGELFF